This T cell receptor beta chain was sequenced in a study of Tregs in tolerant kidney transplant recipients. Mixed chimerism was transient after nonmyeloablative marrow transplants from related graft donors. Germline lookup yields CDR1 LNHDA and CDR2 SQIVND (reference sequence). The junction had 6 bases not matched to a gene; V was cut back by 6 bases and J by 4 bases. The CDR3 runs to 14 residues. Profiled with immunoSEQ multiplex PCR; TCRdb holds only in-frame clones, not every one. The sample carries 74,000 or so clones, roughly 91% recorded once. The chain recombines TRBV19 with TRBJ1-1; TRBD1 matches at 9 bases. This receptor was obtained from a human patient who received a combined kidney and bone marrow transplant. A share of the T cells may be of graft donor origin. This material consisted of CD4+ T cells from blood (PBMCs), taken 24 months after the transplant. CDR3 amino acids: CASRRDRVGTEAFF. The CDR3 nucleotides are TGTGCCAGTAGGAGGGACAGGGTGGGCACTGAAGCTTTCTTT.